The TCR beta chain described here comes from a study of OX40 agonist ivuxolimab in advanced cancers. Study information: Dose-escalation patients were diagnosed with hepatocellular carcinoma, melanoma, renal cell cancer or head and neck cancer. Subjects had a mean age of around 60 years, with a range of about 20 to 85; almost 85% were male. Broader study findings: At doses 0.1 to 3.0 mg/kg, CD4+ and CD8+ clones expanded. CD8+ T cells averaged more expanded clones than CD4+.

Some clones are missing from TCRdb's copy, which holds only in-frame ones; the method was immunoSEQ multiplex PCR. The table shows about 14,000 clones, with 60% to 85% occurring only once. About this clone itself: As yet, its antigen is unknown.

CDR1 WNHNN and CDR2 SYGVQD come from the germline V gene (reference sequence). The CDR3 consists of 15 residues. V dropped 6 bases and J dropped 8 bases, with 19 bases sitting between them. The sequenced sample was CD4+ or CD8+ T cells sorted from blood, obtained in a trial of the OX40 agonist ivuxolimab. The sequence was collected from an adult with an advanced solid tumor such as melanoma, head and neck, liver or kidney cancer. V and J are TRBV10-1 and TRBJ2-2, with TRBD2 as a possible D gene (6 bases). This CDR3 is CASSRDSSQIGELFF. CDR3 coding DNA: TGCGCCAGCAGCCGGGACTCTTCACAAATAGGGGAGCTGTTTTTT.